This is a list of T cell receptor beta chains from one sample in a study of shared clonotypes between healthy human individuals. TCRdb's table, derived via immunoSEQ multiplex PCR, lists solely in-frame clones and lacks some. The sample carries 2 million to 2.5 million clones, around 93% recorded once. Source material: naive CD4+ T cells from PBMCs. These TCRs come from a man between 18 and 29 years old in good health. Some clones in this sample may be carry-over from other donors' samples. The CDR3 runs from the conserved cysteine through the conserved F or W. The D gene is left open where the match is weak. Size values are once, few and many counts, or a class for expanded clones, and some rows have none.

D	J	size	V	CDR3	DNA
-	TRBJ2-4	-	TRBV18	CASSPTRGPENIQYF	TGTGCCAGCTCACCCACCCGGGGCCCCGAAAACATTCAGTACTTC
TRBD2	TRBJ2-3	-	TRBV9	CASSVSRGLAVTDTQYF	TGTGCCAGCAGCGTATCTCGAGGACTAGCGGTCACAGATACGCAGTATTTT
TRBD2	TRBJ2-2	-	TRBV5-1	CASSLQRLAGTGELFF	TGCGCCAGCAGCTTGCAGAGACTAGCGGGGACCGGGGAGCTGTTTTTT
-	TRBJ1-6	-	TRBV5-1	CASSRGAGDNSPLHF	TGCGCCAGCAGCAGAGGGGCAGGGGACAATTCACCCCTCCACTTT
-	TRBJ2-5	-	TRBV9	CASSVLGSRETQYF	TGTGCCAGCAGCGTACTGGGAAGCCGGGAGACCCAGTACTTC
-	TRBJ2-7	-	TRBV7-3	CASRSMGGGLYEQYF	TGTGCCAGCAGGTCCATGGGGGGAGGCCTCTACGAGCAGTACTTC
-	TRBJ1-1	-	TRBV4-1	CASSGVGVMNTEAFF	TGCGCCAGCAGCGGGGTGGGGGTTATGAACACTGAAGCTTTCTTT
-	TRBJ1-1	-	TRBV6-1	CASSGSTANTEAFF	TGTGCCAGCAGTGGATCAACAGCGAACACTGAAGCTTTCTTT
TRBD2	TRBJ2-4	-	TRBV5-5	CASTNGLAGGPNKNIQYF	TGTGCCAGCACCAATGGACTAGCGGGAGGGCCCAACAAAAACATTCAGTACTTC
-	TRBJ2-1	-	TRBV2	CASRRGGSSYNEQFF	TGTGCCAGCAGAAGAGGGGGGAGCTCCTACAATGAGCAGTTCTTC
-	TRBJ2-7	-	TRBV27	CASSPTAIARTYEQYF	TGTGCCAGCAGCCCGACAGCCATAGCGAGAACCTACGAGCAGTACTTC
-	TRBJ2-3	-	TRBV12-5	CASGPALTDTQYF	TGTGCTAGTGGTCCGGCACTAACAGATACGCAGTATTTT
-	TRBJ1-1	-	TRBV2	CASSALGTEAFF	TGCGCCAGCAGTGCACTCGGGACTGAAGCTTTCTTT
TRBD1	TRBJ2-1	-	TRBV10-3	CVSQTGEFLNNEQFF	TGTGTTAGTCAGACAGGGGAGTTTCTAAACAATGAGCAGTTCTTC
TRBD1	TRBJ1-2	once	TRBV6-5	CASSGGQGPSYTF	TGTGCCAGCAGCGGGGGACAGGGGCCCAGCTACACCTTC
TRBD2	TRBJ2-7	-	TRBV5-8	CASSLQGLAGVSYEQYF	TGTGCCAGCAGCTTGCAGGGTCTAGCGGGAGTGTCCTACGAGCAGTACTTC
-	TRBJ1-4	-	TRBV7-2	CASSSPSTEKLFF	TGTGCCAGCAGCTCACCGTCGACAGAAAAACTGTTTTTT
-	TRBJ2-7	-	TRBV5-6	CASSHLGVGEQYF	TGTGCCAGCAGCCATCTGGGTGTGGGGGAGCAGTACTTC
-	TRBJ1-2	once	TRBV7-8	CASSLGLRGVDYGYTF	TGTGCCAGCAGCTTAGGCCTACGGGGGGTTGACTATGGCTACACCTTC
-	TRBJ2-7	-	TRBV19	CASSTLVASYEQYF	TGTGCCAGTAGTACGCTGGTCGCGTCCTACGAGCAGTACTTC
-	TRBJ1-1	-	TRBV6-1	CASSEGPQGISEAFF	TGTGCCAGCAGTGAAGGACCTCAAGGTATTTCTGAAGCTTTCTTT
TRBD1	TRBJ2-7	-	TRBV14	CASSVRQGHEQYF	TGTGCCAGCAGCGTACGACAGGGCCACGAGCAGTACTTC
-	TRBJ1-1	-	TRBV6-6	CASSYSRITEAFF	TGTGCCAGCAGTTACTCGCGGATAACTGAAGCTTTCTTT
-	TRBJ2-2	-	TRBV5-1	CASSLLERSGELFF	TGCGCCAGCAGCTTGCTAGAGCGTAGCGGGGAGCTGTTTTTT
-	TRBJ2-5	-	TRBV11-2	CASSLVLSTQETQYF	TGTGCCAGCAGCTTAGTGTTGTCAACTCAAGAGACCCAGTACTTC
-	TRBJ1-6	-	TRBV28	CASTLDSGNSPLHF	TGTGCCAGCACCTTGGACAGCGGGAATTCACCCCTCCACTTT